The sequence of this TCR beta chain was determined in a study of CD8 T cells in Susac syndrome. RNA was extracted with the RNeasy kit, and a quantity of about 0.45 to 1 ug was reverse transcribed using random hexamers. MiXCR, run by TCRdb on the immunoSEQ multiplex PCR reads, gives a single entry per CDR3 protein. The data show about 150,000 distinct CDR3 sequences, approximately 94% seen once. This CDR3 contains 14 residues. V shed 4 bases and J shed 4 bases, with 14 bases lying between them. The V gene's germline CDR1 is SGHRS and CDR2 YFSETQ. The sample consisted of CD4+ T cells from PBMCs. The V and J genes are TRBV5-1 and TRBJ1-2; D ambiguous. The source of this sequence is a human donor in good health. Written as DNA, the CDR3 is TGCGCCAGCAGCCCCTTGACTGGTACCTATGGCTACACCTTC. As protein: CASSPLTGTYGYTF.